This T cell receptor (beta chain) emerged from a study of T cells after yellow fever vaccination. Study conclusions and caveats: Most primary-vaccination clones reappeared after the booster (approximately 95% CD4, 75% to 90% CD8).

Via MiXCR, TCRdb re-called the 5' RACE reads, giving one row per CDR3 protein. Altogether 500,000 to 650,000 distinct CDR3 sequences are present, roughly an eighth being singletons, with the ten largest covering about 16%. This clonotype was counted between two and nine times. Its antigen is as yet unknown. The length of the CDR3 is 16 residues. Germline V gives CDR1 SEHNR, CDR2 FQNEAQ (reference sequence). V was clipped by 5 bases and J by 4 bases, with 17 bases between them. Sequencing used PBMCs, obtained on the day of the yellow fever booster vaccination. This TCR came from a man between 25 and 39 years old who received the YFV17D yellow fever vaccine. The rearrangement joins TRBV7-9 to TRBJ2-2, with no clear D. CDR3 DNA sequence: TGTGCCAGCAGCCAGGTTGGCGGAGTCGTCACCGGGGAGCTGTTTTTT. Translated, it gives CASSQVGGVVTGELFF.